The source of this T cell receptor (beta chain) is a study of T cells after yellow fever vaccination (dated by TCRdb to between 2018 and 2021). With respect to the entire study: The SMART-Seq v4 Ultra Low Input RNA kit was used to prepare libraries from fractions with low cell numbers. To track T-cell clones before and after primary and booster YFV17D yellow fever vaccination, bulk TCR alpha and beta repertoires were sequenced longitudinally. Two healthy male donors, one aged 18 to 30 and one aged 30 to 39 years, made up the cohort. Blood was collected at multiple timepoints before and after primary and secondary immunization, and bulk PBMC replicates and cell subsets were isolated. The investigation overall reported the following: A small share of clonotypes occurred in both CD4 and CD8 compartments, likely arising from convergent recombination. Only two donors were included in the study, so the extent to which the findings can be generalized is limited. The secondary T-cell response was found to be weaker but faster than the primary response, with a peak reached on day 5 rather than on day 15. Most clones expanded after primary vaccination were re-detected after the booster (96% of CD4 and approximately 85% of CD8), suggesting broad memory maintenance. Computational filtering was needed because FACS-sorted repertoires could contain abundant contaminating clonotypes from the bulk population.

TCR cDNA was synthesized by 5'RACE template switching, which introduced a universal primer site and unique molecular identifiers. cDNA synthesis was primed from both the TCR alpha and TCR beta constant segments. Two PCR steps were used to amplify libraries, with sample barcodes and sequencing adapters being added in the second step. Sequencing of the libraries was done on either Illumina HiSeq 2500 (2x100 bp) or NovaSeq (2x150 bp). The study's own analysis went as follows. MIGEC handled demultiplexing of reads and collapsing into UMI consensus sequences, while MiXCR performed V(D)J alignment. Clonotypes responding to the vaccine were identified with edgeR on replicate PBMC samples, with the criteria of FDR below 0.01 and a log2 fold change above 5 up to day 15. Each bulk clonotype was labeled CD4 or CD8 based on which sequenced repertoire, CD4 or CD8, contained the clonotype at higher abundance. TCRdb cleaned the public reads at Q25 with fastp, built clones with MiXCR and kept in-frame beta chains. Every CDR3 protein is listed once, alongside the most common genes and DNA of its rows. Here the V and J calls rest on TCRdb's processing, not on the authors' analysis. For this sample there are approximately 600,000 distinct CDR3 sequences; around 12% appear just once. Of the sample, about 15% is held by the ten largest clones.

With respect to this clonotype: What antigen it recognizes has not been identified. No base-level quality is on record; no much larger clone is a single base apart.

This specimen's treatment or condition label, per the study, means: live attenuated yellow fever vaccine strain. Two biological replicates of bulk PBMCs were collected at each blood-draw timepoint. PBMCs were isolated from peripheral blood using a standard Ficoll-Paque protocol. TriZol was used to extract RNA from bulk PBMCs, CD4 and CD8 fractions, and dextramer-positive and dextramer-negative fractions. Cut back by 5 bases and 7 bases, the V and J ends lie 13 bases apart. Based on the germline V gene (reference sequence), the CDR1 and CDR2 sequences are MNHNY and SVGAGI. From cysteine to phenylalanine, the CDR3 is 13 amino acids long. Only the CDR3 region is kept as DNA, spanning 39 bases read in frame from base 1.

The chain couples TRBV6-6 to TRBJ2-3; the D gene lacks a confident call. This clonotype was obtained from a young man who received the YFV17D yellow fever vaccine. Here the sequenced sample was PBMCs, taken on the day of the yellow fever booster vaccination. The CDR3: CASSKHLSNTQYF. The DNA sequence follows: TGTGCCAGCAGTAAACATTTATCGAATACGCAGTATTTT.